This T cell receptor beta chain was profiled in a study of post-analysis software for immune sequencing data. On the study more broadly: Progressive-relapsing, secondary progressive and relapsing-remitting multiple sclerosis were among the disease courses included.

Prepared libraries of TCR beta cDNA carried unique molecular identifiers. Input amounts of roughly 0.9 to 10 million T cells were used. These gave roughly 0.5 million cDNA molecules, so each molecule approximated one T cell. TCRdb ran MiXCR on the PCR reads and lists one entry per CDR3 protein. The sample lists approximately 460,000 distinct CDR3 sequences; under 55% were seen once. Study-level points and caveats: TRBV5-6, TRBV5-1 and TRBV20-1 were among a few TRBV segments more frequent in patients than controls. Controls' normalized Chao1 diversity significantly exceeded that of multiple sclerosis patients.

Per the germline V gene, CDR1 is SGHTA and CDR2 is FQGTGA. J gave up 5 bases and V 5 bases, and 6 bases lay outside the gene matches. The CDR3 loop spans 14 amino acids. Notes on this clonotype: What it recognizes is unknown.

The sample was blood. This clonotype was sampled from a girl under 18 with multiple sclerosis. The gene calls are TRBV7-3 and TRBJ2-5, with 9 positions matching TRBD1. Written as DNA, the CDR3 is TGTGCCAGCAGCCGGGGACAGGGAGCGGAGACCCAGTACTTC. This codes for CASSRGQGAETQYF. The whole variable domain, filled in from reference TRBV7-3 and TRBJ2-5, reads GAGVSQTPSNKVTEKGKYVELRCDPISGHTALYWYRQSLGQGPEFLIYFQGTGAADDSGLPNDRFFAVRPEGSVSTLKIQRTERGDSAVYLCASSRGQGAETQYFGPGTRLLVL.